Below, 7 T cell receptor beta chains from the same sample are listed, as sequenced in a study of PD-L1 blockade in urothelial cancer. The time point was: peripheral blood 6 weeks after treatment start. TCRdb's copy holds only in-frame clones and misses some; the assay was immunoSEQ multiplex PCR. The table has about 48,000 clones, 65% to 85% seen once; the top ten hold 8.8%. Material: PBMCs, obtained around atezolizumab (anti-PD-L1) treatment. The receptors shown here come from a man aged 65 to 85 with urothelial cancer.

The J gene is TRBJ2-4, the V gene TRBV5-1, with 7 bases lining up with TRBD1. Germline V gives CDR1 SGHRS, CDR2 YFSETQ. The CDR3 spans 15 residues. The J segment lost 6 bases and the V segment lost 4 bases, leaving 10 bases of the junction unmatched. The CDR3 nucleotides read TGCGCCAGCAGCACTTCTACAGGGGAAGGAAACATTCAGTACTTC. Translating it yields CASSTSTGEGNIQYF.

DNA for the CDR3: TGTGCCAGTAGTATTGGGGCAGCCAGCACAGATACGCAGTATTTT. It encodes CASSIGAASTDTQYF. The chain has TRBV19 and TRBJ2-3, with D maybe TRBD1 (5 bases). The V and J ends lost 3 bases and 0 bases respectively, with 10 bases between them. CDR3 size: 15 residues. Germline V lookup: CDR1 LNHDA, CDR2 SQIVND (reference sequence). Full variable domain (rest looked up from reference TRBV19 and TRBJ2-3): DGGITQSPKYLFRKEGQNVTLSCEQNLNHDAMYWYRQDPGQGLRLIYYSQIVNDFQKGDIAEGYSVSREKKESFPLTVTSAQKNPTAFYLCASSIGAASTDTQYFGPGTRLTVL.

The chain recombines TRBV2 with TRBJ2-3; TRBD1 agrees at 7 bases. The CDR3 spans 16 residues. Germline V gives CDR1 SNHLY, CDR2 FYNNEI. V shed 5 bases, J shed 5 bases, and the junction held 13 bases outside the gene matches. The CDR3 DNA reads as TGTGCCAGCAGTTCCGGAGACAGGGAGTTTGGAGATACGCAGTATTTT. This codes for CASSSGDREFGDTQYF.

The V call is TRBV28, the J call TRBJ1-3, with TRBD1 as a possible D gene (5 bases). This CDR3 spans 16 amino acids. The V end lost 7 bases, the J end lost 0 bases, and 16 bases lay between the germline ends. The germline CDR1 and CDR2 sequences are MDHEN and SYDVKM. In DNA form, the CDR3 reads TGTGCCAGCAACCCGCCGCGGGGGAGCTCTGGAAACACCATATATTTT. The encoded protein is CASNPPRGSSGNTIYF. Full variable domain (remainder filled in from reference TRBV28 and TRBJ1-3): DVKVTQSSRYLVKRTGEKVFLECVQDMDHENMFWYRQDPGLGLRLIYFSYDVKMKEKGDIPEGYSVSREKKERFSLILESASTNQTSMYLCASNPPRGSSGNTIYFGEGSWLTVV.

The V call is TRBV9, the J call TRBJ2-2, with D tentatively TRBD1 (5 bases). The V end lost 4 bases, the J end lost 3 bases, and 13 bases lay between the germline ends. Germline V lookup: CDR1 SGDLS, CDR2 YYNGEE. The CDR3 has 15 residues. CDR3 DNA sequence: TGTGCCAGCAGCCCTAGGGGCGACCACACCGGGGAGCTGTTTTTT. Protein sequence: CASSPRGDHTGELFF. The full variable domain, its missing parts supplied by reference TRBV9 and TRBJ2-2, is DSGVTQTPKHLITATGQRVTLRCSPRSGDLSVYWYQQSLDQGLQFLIQYYNGEERAKGNILERFSAQQFPDLHSELNLSSLELGDSALYFCASSPRGDHTGELFFGEGSRLTVL.

J is TRBJ2-3 and V is TRBV5-1; TRBD2 aligns across 7 bases. The CDR3 contains 17 residues. Trimming removed 4 bases from V and 3 bases from J; junction bases left unmatched: 14. CDR1 SGHRS and CDR2 YFSETQ come from the germline V gene. The CDR3 DNA sequence: TGCGCCAGCAGCCCTCGATGGGGGGGAGACCCAACAGATACGCAGTATTTT. Amino acids: CASSPRWGGDPTDTQYF.

The genes are TRBV5-5 and TRBJ2-1; 7 bases agree with TRBD2. This CDR3 has 15 residues. The V segment lost 2 bases and the J segment 5 bases; nucleotides outside the gene matches: 7. Germline V gene sequence: CDR1 SGHKS, CDR2 YYEKEE (reference sequence). The CDR3 protein is CASSFRPAGDNEQFF. The CDR3 coding sequence is TGTGCCAGCAGCTTCAGGCCGGCGGGAGACAATGAGCAGTTCTTC.